The clone carrying this T cell receptor (beta chain) was recorded many times. Researchers took RNA transcripts and amplified TCR beta CDR3 regions from them. Scientists carried out first-round RT-PCR using HTBI primers and then a second-round multiplex PCR. TCRdb re-called the multiplex PCR reads with MiXCR, one entry per CDR3 protein. The sample includes about 200,000 distinct CDR3 sequences, 25% to 30% of them seen just once. The authors used Ficoll-Paque density gradient centrifugation to separate PBMCs. The input was approximately 10 ml of fresh peripheral blood. This sample is part of a study of Graves' ophthalmopathy and Graves' hyperthyroidism. Whole-study context: No treatment had been given when peripheral blood was collected at initial diagnosis.

CDR3 length: 15 residues. The germline CDR1 and CDR2 sequences are LNHDA and SQIVND (reference sequence). With 1 base removed from V and 5 bases from J, the gap between germline ends came to 14 bases. The genes are TRBV19 and TRBJ1-2; possible D gene TRBD1, 5 bases. Sequencing used peripheral blood. The clonotype was recovered from a man aged 45-60 years with Graves' ophthalmopathy. The CDR3 spells CASSIAGAIGYGYTF. The CDR3 bases are TGTGCCAGTAGTATAGCCGGGGCAATAGGGTATGGCTACACCTTC.